Following are 20 T cell receptor beta chains from one sample sequenced in a study of T-cell memory formation after mild COVID-19. TCRdb processed the 5' RACE reads anew with MiXCR; each CDR3 protein has one entry. Among roughly 600,000 distinct CDR3 sequences, more than 15% were seen once, and the ten largest hold around 12%. Sequencing was carried out using PBMCs or a T cell subset sorted from them (not recorded which). The receptors here all came from an adult woman who had mild COVID-19 (a few samples of this study predate the infection). Cell type and time point are not known.

The chain carries TRBV6-5 and TRBJ2-1; D is possibly TRBD1 (5 bases). The CDR3 sequence is 11 residues long. Germline CDR1 reads MNHEY; CDR2 reads SVGAGI. V lost 10 bases and J 8 bases, leaving 12 bases between the germline ends. CDR3 in amino acids: CATLGAYEQFF. Here the CDR3 DNA reads TGTGCCACCCTTGGGGCGTATGAGCAGTTCTTC.

The genes are TRBV7-9 and TRBJ2-7; TRBD1 might be the D (6 bases). The length of the CDR3 is 14 residues. The germline V gene encodes CDR1 SEHNR and CDR2 FQNEAQ (reference sequence). Trimming left V 6 bases short and J 3 bases short, with 15 bases between. The CDR3 DNA sequence: TGTGCCAGCAGTCCACAGGGTAAGGTCTACGAGCAGTACTTC. Its translation: CASSPQGKVYEQYF.

This clonotype showed up just a few times. The genes are TRBV4-1 and TRBJ2-7; 11 bases agree with TRBD2. J was trimmed by 7 bases and V by 0 bases; bases with no gene match: 14. Germline CDR1 MGHRA, CDR2 YSYEKL. The CDR3 has 18 amino acids. The DNA for the CDR3 is TGCGCCAGCAGCCAAGATCTGGCCACTAGCGGGAGCCTCTATGAGCAGTACTTC. It specifies CASSQDLATSGSLYEQYF.

This clonotype was seen more than once but under ten times. The chain joins TRBV6-5 to TRBJ2-1, with D uncertain. Germline V CDR1 and CDR2: MNHEY, SVGAGI. Trimming shortened V by 0 bases and J by 0 bases, and 6 bases separated the two germline ends. This CDR3 is built from 15 residues. The CDR3 reads CASSYSESSYNEQFF. CDR3 bases: TGTGCCAGCAGTTACTCAGAGAGCTCCTACAATGAGCAGTTCTTC.

Only a few counts were recorded for this clonotype. This sequence joins TRBV20-1 and TRBJ1-1; maybe TRBD1 (6 bases). V gave up 7 bases and J gave up 0 bases, with 15 bases separating them. Germline V gives CDR1 DFQATT, CDR2 SNEGSKA (reference sequence). CDR3 size: 14 residues. For the CDR3, the DNA is TGCAGTGTTGCACAGGGCACAATGAACACTGAAGCTTTCTTT. Translating gives CSVAQGTMNTEAFF.

This clonotype was counted a few times. This sequence joins TRBV6-5 and TRBJ2-6; 8 bases are a match to TRBD1. The ends lost 2 bases at V and 0 bases at J; junction bases unmatched: 9. The CDR3 extends over 19 amino acids. Per germline, CDR1 MNHEY and CDR2 SVGAGI. The CDR3 nucleotides are TGTGCCAGCAGTTACGGGGCAGGGGGCGGCTACTCTGGGGCCAACGTCCTGACTTTC. Translation gives CASSYGAGGGYSGANVLTF.

This clonotype was counted at least ten times. This chain joins TRBV5-1 and TRBJ2-1; TRBD2 might be the D (6 bases). Germline V gives CDR1 SGHRS, CDR2 YFSETQ. V was cut by 6 bases and J by 5 bases, with 15 bases left in between. This CDR3 has 14 residues. In nucleotides, the CDR3 is TGCGCCAGCAACCTGGGGGGTATCGACAATGAGCAGTTCTTC. This translates into CASNLGGIDNEQFF. Full variable domain (rest looked up from reference TRBV5-1 and TRBJ2-1): KAGVTQTPRYLIKTRGQQVTLSCSPISGHRSVSWYQQTPGQGLQFLFEYFSETQRNKGNFPGRFSGRQFSNSRSEMNVSTLELGDSALYLCASNLGGIDNEQFFGPGTRLTVL.

At least ten counts were recorded for this clonotype. The chain links TRBV7-8 to TRBJ1-3; D is unclear. The CDR3 sequence is 14 residues long. CDR1 SGHVS and CDR2 FQNEAQ come from the germline V gene. V lost 6 bases and J 1 base, leaving 10 bases between the germline ends. DNA of the CDR3: TGTGCCAGCAGGGCAAAAGAATCTGGAAACACCATATATTTT. Translation: CASRAKESGNTIYF.

The chain has TRBV5-6 and TRBJ2-1; no clear D. The CDR3 has 13 amino acids. Per the germline V gene, CDR1 is SGHDT and CDR2 is YYEEEE. V was cut by 3 bases and J by 0 bases, with 4 bases left in between. This chain's CDR3 is CASSWSSYNEQFF. CDR3 nucleotides: TGTGCCAGCAGCTGGAGCTCCTACAATGAGCAGTTCTTC.

This clonotype came up a few times. The chain uses TRBV24-1 and TRBJ1-1; TRBD1 agrees at 9 bases. Germline CDR1 KGHDR, CDR2 SFDVKD. This CDR3 is 14 amino acids long. The V segment lost 5 bases and the J segment 5 bases; nucleotides outside the gene matches: 5. The CDR3 here is CATSGTGVGTEAFF. Here the CDR3 DNA reads TGTGCCACCAGTGGGACAGGGGTAGGAACTGAAGCTTTCTTT.

This clonotype appeared a few times. This chain joins TRBV24-1 and TRBJ1-1; 7 bases align to TRBD1. CDR1 is KGHDR and CDR2 is SFDVKD in the germline V gene. The V gene end was trimmed by 5 bases and the J gene end by 4 bases; junction bases not matched to a gene: 6. The CDR3 totals 14 residues. CDR3 protein: CATSGRGLATEAFF. CDR3 in DNA: TGTGCCACCAGTGGAAGGGGGCTGGCCACTGAAGCTTTCTTT.

This clonotype was recorded a few times. The chain couples TRBV5-1 to TRBJ2-1; 7 bases map to TRBD2. From germline, CDR1 is SGHRS and CDR2 YFSETQ. The CDR3 consists of 14 residues. The J segment lost 3 bases and the V segment lost 4 bases, leaving 4 bases of the junction unmatched. In nucleotides, the CDR3 is TGCGCCAGCAGCGGCGGGGGATACTACAATGAGCAGTTCTTC. Its protein is CASSGGGYYNEQFF.

The chain is built from TRBV18 and TRBJ1-2; D gene unclear. Trimming removed 2 bases at V and 4 bases at J, with 11 bases between. This CDR3 has 14 residues. Germline CDR1 KGHSH, CDR2 LQKENI. CDR3 residues: CASSPEPLGYGYTF. CDR3 in DNA: TGTGCCAGCTCACCAGAACCTTTGGGCTATGGCTACACCTTC. Supplemented by reference TRBV18 and TRBJ1-2, the full variable domain reads NAGVMQNPRHLVRRRGQEARLRCSPMKGHSHVYWYRQLPEEGLKFMVYLQKENIIDESGMPKERFSAEFPKEGPSILRIQQVVRGDSAAYFCASSPEPLGYGYTFGSGTRLTVV.

This chain connects TRBV14 to TRBJ2-7; no clear D gene. This CDR3 region has 12 residues. The V gene lost 4 bases and the J gene lost 7 bases, with 11 bases spanning the gap. Germline-derived CDR1 and CDR2 are SGHDN and FVKESK. The CDR3 sequence is CASSREVGEQYF. In nucleotides, the CDR3 is TGTGCCAGCAGCCGTGAAGTAGGGGAGCAGTACTTC.

The CDR3 DNA sequence: TGTGCCACCAGCAGAGAGAAGCGGTTATATGGCTACACCTTC. It specifies CATSREKRLYGYTF. The J gene is TRBJ1-2, the V gene TRBV15; no definite D call. Germline values: CDR1 LNHNV, CDR2 YYDKDF (reference sequence). CDR3 size: 14 residues. Deletions cut 0 bases from V and 5 bases from J, with 10 bases between.

This chain joins TRBV7-9 and TRBJ1-2, with 8 nucleotides matching TRBD1. Germline CDR1 SEHNR, CDR2 FQNEAQ (reference sequence). Trimming took 5 bases from V and 6 from J; bases not matched to a gene: 11. This CDR3 has 15 residues. Here the CDR3 reads CASSVPGQVQDGYTF. CDR3 in DNA: TGTGCCAGCAGCGTCCCGGGACAGGTACAAGATGGCTACACCTTC.

This chain uses TRBV29-1 with TRBJ2-7; TRBD1 is a possible D gene (5 bases). Germline CDR1 SQVTM, CDR2 ANQGSEA. The V and J ends lost 1 base and 1 base respectively, with 11 bases between them. This CDR3 spans 14 amino acids. CDR3 sequence (DNA): TGCAGCGTTGAAGTAGGGGATTGGTCCTACGAGCAGTACTTC. It yields the protein CSVEVGDWSYEQYF.

This clonotype has only a few counts. The chain has TRBV7-9 and TRBJ2-4, with a possible D match to TRBD1 (6 bases). Germline V CDR1 and CDR2: SEHNR, FQNEAQ (reference sequence). This CDR3 region has 14 residues. Trimming left V 5 bases short and J 7 bases short, with 15 bases between. CDR3 bases: TGTGCCAGCAGCCCTTCCGGGACACACAACATTCAGTACTTC. Translation gives CASSPSGTHNIQYF.

In nucleotides, the CDR3 is TGTGCCTGGAGGGACCCCAGGGGGTTGGAGTTCTTC. Translation gives CAWRDPRGLEFF. The rearrangement joins TRBV30 to TRBJ2-1; 7 positions match TRBD1. The CDR3 covers 12 residues. Trimming removed 3 bases from V and 14 bases from J; junction bases left unmatched: 10. CDR1 is GTSNPN and CDR2 is SVGIG in the germline V gene (reference sequence).

The gene calls are TRBV7-6 and TRBJ2-2, with D perhaps being TRBD1 or TRBD2 (5 bases each). Germline V gives CDR1 SGHVS, CDR2 FNYEAQ. The V gene lost 5 bases and the J gene lost 8 bases, with 18 bases spanning the gap. This CDR3 is built from 15 residues. DNA for the CDR3: TGTGCCAGCAGCGATACCGGGACCACTCCTGGGGAGCTGTTTTTT. It yields the protein CASSDTGTTPGELFF.